The 4 T cell receptor beta chains given below trace back to one sample, sequenced in a study of T-cell memory formation after mild COVID-19. TCRdb fed the 5' RACE reads into MiXCR, producing one record per CDR3 protein. The sample carries 150,000 to 200,000 distinct CDR3 sequences, roughly 20% recorded once. The sequenced sample was PBMCs or a T cell subset sorted from them (not recorded which). Receptor source: a man younger than 30 who had mild COVID-19 (a few samples of this study predate the infection). Cell type and time point are not known.

This clonotype appeared many times. CDR3 nucleotides: TGTGCCAGCAGCTTATTGGGACAGGGAGATTCTTCACCCCTCCACTTT. Translated, it gives CASSLLGQGDSSPLHF. V is TRBV7-6 and J is TRBJ1-6, with 9 bases fitting TRBD1. Germline CDR1 reads SGHVS; CDR2 reads FNYEAQ. With 2 bases clipped from V and 9 bases from J, the junction kept 8 bases outside the gene matches. The CDR3 is made up of 16 amino acids. Looking up the rest from reference TRBV7-6 and TRBJ1-6 gives the full variable domain: GAGVSQSPRYKVTKRGQDVALRCDPISGHVSLYWYRQALGQGPEFLTYFNYEAQQDKSGLPNDRFSAERPEGSISTLTIQRTEQRDSAMYRCASSLLGQGDSSPLHFGNGTRLTVT.

The chain couples TRBV5-5 to TRBJ2-5, with 12 bases identical to TRBD2. With 3 bases clipped from V and 9 bases from J, the junction kept 3 bases outside the gene matches. Germline V gene lookup returns CDR1 SGHKS and CDR2 YYEKEE (reference sequence). There are 13 residues in the CDR3. This chain's CDR3 is CASSSGTSGSQYF. As DNA, the CDR3 is TGTGCCAGCAGCTCCGGGACTAGCGGGTCCCAGTACTTC.

This clonotype came up a few times. The genes are TRBV20-1 and TRBJ2-3, with D perhaps given as TRBD1 or TRBD2 (6 bases each). The CDR3 runs 14 residues. In germline, CDR1 is DFQATT, CDR2 SNEGSKA (reference sequence). V was shortened by 6 bases and J by 1 base, with 14 bases between the two germline ends. CDR3 loop: CSAPRGPGTDTQYF. CDR3 in DNA: TGCAGTGCACCACGGGGGCCTGGCACAGATACGCAGTATTTT.

Concerning this clonotype itself: This may arise from a read error, as a much more abundant clone is one base away. V gene TRBV9 combines with J gene TRBJ1-1; D gene ambiguous. Germline V gene lookup returns CDR1 SGDLS and CDR2 YYNGEE. V lost 6 bases and J 3 bases, leaving 9 bases between the germline ends. The CDR3 is made up of 12 amino acids. As DNA, the CDR3 is TGTGCCAGCAAGGGTGGGGACACTGAAGCTTTCTTT. It codes for CASKGGDTEAFF.